This T cell receptor (beta chain) was found in a study of T cell responses to AZD1222 COVID-19 vaccine. General study results and limits: Mostly white British, mostly female donors; authors suggested clonal diversity may be underestimated.

TCRdb keeps only in-frame clones here, not all; method: immunoSEQ multiplex PCR. In the table there are about 170,000 clones, around 90% of which are singletons. As regards this clone: Its antigen is still unknown.

The CDR3 totals 15 residues. Trimming pared 0 bases from V and 5 bases from J, leaving 12 bases between. Germline V gives CDR1 WNHNN, CDR2 SYGVQD (reference sequence). This TCR came from an adult in good health. This chain uses TRBV10-1 with TRBJ2-3; D perhaps matches TRBD2 (6 bases). The sequencing used peripheral blood, collected on day 0 of AZD1222 vaccination. CDR3 amino acids: CASSESGAGKDTQYF. In DNA form, the CDR3 reads TGCGCCAGCAGTGAGTCTGGGGCGGGAAAAGATACGCAGTATTTT.